One sample yielded the 3 T cell receptor beta chains listed below, sequenced in a study of shared clonotypes between healthy human individuals. TCRdb's table, derived via immunoSEQ multiplex PCR, lists solely in-frame clones and lacks some. The table includes millions of clones, around 90% detected once. The material sequenced was naive CD4+ T cells sorted from blood. The subset denotes: CD45RA+ positively selected. These TCRs come from a man aged 18 to 29 in good health.

Of note for this clone: The same CDR3 arises from other DNA sequences in this sample as well. The chain has TRBV7-2 and TRBJ2-1; TRBD2 might be the D (6 bases). The ends were cut back, 0 bases at V and 9 bases at J, with 6 bases in the middle. Germline V CDR1 and CDR2: SGHTA, FQGNSA. The CDR3 runs 12 residues. CDR3 region: CASSLAGGEQFF. The CDR3 region has the DNA TGTGCCAGCAGCTTAGCGGGGGGTGAGCAGTTCTTC.

This sequence joins TRBV6-1 and TRBJ2-5; TRBD1 matches at 9 bases. Germline V gene data show CDR1 as MNHNS and CDR2 as SASEGT. Trimming cost V 3 bases and J 5 bases; bases outside gene matches: 10. The CDR3 contains 16 residues. CDR3 sequence reads: CASSEAFTGGSETQYF. The CDR3 nucleotides are TGTGCCAGCAGTGAGGCCTTCACAGGGGGCAGTGAGACCCAGTACTTC.

The chain employs TRBV28 and TRBJ1-6, with unresolved D. The CDR3 consists of 16 residues. V gave up 5 bases and J gave up 0 bases, with 11 bases separating them. Germline V lookup: CDR1 MDHEN, CDR2 SYDVKM. CDR3 loop: CASSSNRFSYNSPLHF. CDR3 sequence (DNA): TGTGCCAGCAGTAGCAACCGCTTCTCCTATAATTCACCCCTCCACTTT.